Below, one T cell receptor (beta chain) is given with its context. Its cognate antigen is unknown. Sample-barcoded 5' priming and a J-beta primer mix drove a second PCR of about 6 to 12 cycles. Each sample yielded at least 2.5 million CDR3-containing paired-end reads. MiXCR, run by TCRdb on the 5' RACE reads, gives a single entry per CDR3 protein. The table records 630,000 or so distinct CDR3 sequences, approximately 30% of them present only once. This record comes from a study of blood T cells in healthy people across ages. The wider study: Using template switching, researchers captured about one barcoded beta molecule for each two T cells.

Germline loops: CDR1 SGHKS, CDR2 YYEKEE (reference sequence). This CDR3 is built from 14 residues. V was pared by 0 bases and J by 3 bases, with 10 bases between. The donors, healthy Caucasians from Russia, were aged 6 to 90. Study findings and constraints: What prevented conclusive comparison of naive and antigen-experienced cells was that PBMCs were unsorted.

Material for sequencing was blood. The rearrangement links TRBV5-5 to TRBJ2-7, with TRBD1 as a possible D gene (5 bases). The source of this sequence is an elderly woman in good health. The CDR3 DNA is TGTGCCAGCAGCTTGGGTCCAGGGTTCTACGAGCAGTACTTC. Residues: CASSLGPGFYEQYF.